This TCR beta chain was recorded in a study of shared clonotypes between healthy human individuals. Profiling relied on immunoSEQ multiplex PCR, and the TCRdb table lists in-frame clones only, not all of them. This table has 2,500,000 or so clones, roughly 93% appearing once. V was pared by 4 bases and J by 6 bases, with 9 bases of the junction left unmatched. Germline lookup yields CDR1 MNHEY and CDR2 SVGAGI. The CDR3 spans 15 residues. This TCR came from a man between 18 and 35 years old in good health. Some clones in this sample may be carry-over from other donors' samples. This chain links TRBV6-5 with TRBJ1-2; 9 bases align to TRBD1. The sequenced sample was naive CD4+ T cells from PBMCs. Subset indicated: CD45RA+ positively selected. In nucleotides, the CDR3 is TGTGCCAGCAGTTTACCGGGACAGGGTTTCAATGGCTACACCTTC. Its protein product is CASSLPGQGFNGYTF.